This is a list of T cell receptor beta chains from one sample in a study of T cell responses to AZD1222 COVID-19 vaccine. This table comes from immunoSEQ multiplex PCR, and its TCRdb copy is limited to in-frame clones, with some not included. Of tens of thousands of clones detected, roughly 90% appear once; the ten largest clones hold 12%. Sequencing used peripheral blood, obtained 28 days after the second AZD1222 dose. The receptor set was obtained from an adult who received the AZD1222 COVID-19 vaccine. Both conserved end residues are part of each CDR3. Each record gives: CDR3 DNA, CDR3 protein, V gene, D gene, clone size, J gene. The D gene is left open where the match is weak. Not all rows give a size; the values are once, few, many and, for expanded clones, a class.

TGTGCCAGCAGCCAGACAGGGGATTCACCCCTCCACTTT	CASSQTGDSPLHF	TRBV3-1/TRBV3-2	TRBD1	.	TRBJ1-6
TGTGCCAGCAGCTTATTCCTTGTAGCGGGAAGGAATGAGCAGTTCTTC	CASSLFLVAGRNEQFF	TRBV7-6	TRBD2	once	TRBJ2-1
TGCAGTGCTAGTCAGGCCGAGGAATGGGGTGAAGCTTTCTTT	CSASQAEEWGEAFF	TRBV20-1	.	.	TRBJ1-1
TGTGCCAGCAGCCTCGTCCACAGGGGGGGGTCGGAGGCTGGGGCCAACGTCCTGACTTTC	CASSLVHRGGSEAGANVLTF	TRBV4-2	.	.	TRBJ2-6
TGTGCCAGCAGCTCTCCAACAGCGTCCGTCTCTGGAAACACCATATATTTT	CASSSPTASVSGNTIYF	TRBV5-5	.	.	TRBJ1-3
TGTGCCAGCAGCCAAGAGGGGACAGGGAACTATGGCTACACCTTC	CASSQEGTGNYGYTF	TRBV3-1/TRBV3-2	TRBD1	many	TRBJ1-2
TGTGCCAGCTCATCGGACCCCAGGGGGCCGGGCAATCAGCCCCAGCATTTT	CASSSDPRGPGNQPQHF	TRBV18	TRBD1	.	TRBJ1-5
TGTGCCAGCAGTCCCATCGGGGGGGCCACTGAAGCTTTCTTT	CASSPIGGATEAFF	TRBV6-5	.	.	TRBJ1-1
TGCAGTGCTAGTCCAGGGGGCGTTACAGATACGCAGTATTTT	CSASPGGVTDTQYF	TRBV20-1	TRBD1	.	TRBJ2-3
TGTGCCAGCAGCTTAGATCCTATTAGCGGGGCCGGCACAGATACGCAGTATTTT	CASSLDPISGAGTDTQYF	TRBV11-2	TRBD2	.	TRBJ2-3
TGTGCCAGCAGCCCGGAGTCCAGGACTGAAGCTTTCTTT	CASSPESRTEAFF	TRBV5-8	.	few	TRBJ1-1
TGTGCTAGTGGCGGGGCGGGGGCTCGGTACAATGAGCAGTTCTTC	CASGGAGARYNEQFF	TRBV12-5	.	.	TRBJ2-1
TGTGCCAGCAGCGTCCGGGACGCCCGGCCGAACGAGCAGTACTTC	CASSVRDARPNEQYF	TRBV9	.	.	TRBJ2-7
TGTGCCAGCAGCCTAGGCGGTAACTATGGCTACACCTTC	CASSLGGNYGYTF	TRBV28	.	.	TRBJ1-2
TGTGCCAGTACCCCTCCGGGCAGCCAAGAGACCCAGTACTTC	CASTPPGSQETQYF	TRBV19	.	.	TRBJ2-5
TGTGCCAGCAGCTTAGCGGGACAGGTGGGCTATGGCTACACCTTC	CASSLAGQVGYGYTF	TRBV7-8	TRBD1	.	TRBJ1-2
TGTGCCAGTAGTACACTCACCCCGGAGACCCAGTACTTC	CASSTLTPETQYF	TRBV19	.	.	TRBJ2-5
TGTGCCAGCAGCCATCGACCAGGGGTACATGGCTACACCTTC	CASSHRPGVHGYTF	TRBV3-1/TRBV3-2	.	.	TRBJ1-2
TGTGCCACCAGCAGAGGGGGTTCCTCCTACGAGCAGTACTTC	CATSRGGSSYEQYF	TRBV15	.	.	TRBJ2-7
TGTGCCAGCAGCTTCCGGACAGGGAGGGACTATGGCTACACCTTC	CASSFRTGRDYGYTF	TRBV7-9	TRBD1	few	TRBJ1-2
TGTGCCAGCAGGGAGCTAGCGGGAGGTACAGATACGCAGTATTTT	CASRELAGGTDTQYF	TRBV2	TRBD2	.	TRBJ2-3
TGTGCCAGCAGCCAAGATATCGGGCGCGCAGCTTTCTTT	CASSQDIGRAAFF	TRBV3-1/TRBV3-2	.	.	TRBJ1-1
TGTGCCAGCAGCCACAGACAGACCAATCAGCCCCAGCATTTT	CASSHRQTNQPQHF	TRBV6-6	.	.	TRBJ1-5
TGTGCCAGCAGCCTGGACAGTTTCAATGAGCAGTTCTTC	CASSLDSFNEQFF	TRBV11-2	.	.	TRBJ2-1
TGTGCCAGCACAAGGGACTCCTACGAGCAGTACTTC	CASTRDSYEQYF	TRBV2	.	.	TRBJ2-7
TGTGCCAGCAGCCAAGGTGGTACAGGGGGCTACCTGTGGGCTTTCTTT	CASSQGGTGGYLWAFF	TRBV3-1/TRBV3-2	TRBD1	once	TRBJ1-1
TGTGCCAGCAGTGTCGGCGGGAGGGGGGATACGCAGTATTTT	CASSVGGRGDTQYF	TRBV2	TRBD2	.	TRBJ2-3
TGCGCCAGCAGCGAGGACAGGGAGCTCCACGAGCAGTACTTC	CASSEDRELHEQYF	TRBV5-1	TRBD1	.	TRBJ2-7
TGTGCCAGTACTCCCCGGCTCCTTAGCGGCAGTGAAAAACTGTTTTTT	CASTPRLLSGSEKLFF	TRBV19	.	.	TRBJ1-4
TGTGCCAGCAGTAACCACGCCCGGGACGGTTCAGATACGCAGTATTTT	CASSNHARDGSDTQYF	TRBV6-2/TRBV6-3	.	.	TRBJ2-3
TGTGCCAGCAGCCAAGCGGGGACGGGGGCGCAGTATTTT	CASSQAGTGAQYF	TRBV12-3/TRBV12-4	TRBD2	.	TRBJ2-3
TGTGCCAGTAGTTTCACCCGGGACGGAAATGAAAAACTGTTTTTT	CASSFTRDGNEKLFF	TRBV19	.	few	TRBJ1-4
TGTGCCAGCAGCCAAAGGTCGGCAGGGAGAGGGCTAAACATTCAGTACTTC	CASSQRSAGRGLNIQYF	TRBV3-1/TRBV3-2	.	.	TRBJ2-4
TGTGCCAGTAGTATAGATCACGGGGGGGCCTACAATGAGCAGTTCTTC	CASSIDHGGAYNEQFF	TRBV19	TRBD2	.	TRBJ2-1
TGCGCCAGCAGCTCTAGCGGGTTCCTCTCCTACGAGCAGTACTTC	CASSSSGFLSYEQYF	TRBV5-1	TRBD2	.	TRBJ2-7
TGTGCCAGCAGTGAACAGTGGGACAGCGGAGGGGAGTACTTC	CASSEQWDSGGEYF	TRBV6-1	.	.	TRBJ2-7
TGTGCCAGCAGAGTCCAGGGCGGAAACACCATATATTTT	CASRVQGGNTIYF	TRBV12-3/TRBV12-4	.	.	TRBJ1-3